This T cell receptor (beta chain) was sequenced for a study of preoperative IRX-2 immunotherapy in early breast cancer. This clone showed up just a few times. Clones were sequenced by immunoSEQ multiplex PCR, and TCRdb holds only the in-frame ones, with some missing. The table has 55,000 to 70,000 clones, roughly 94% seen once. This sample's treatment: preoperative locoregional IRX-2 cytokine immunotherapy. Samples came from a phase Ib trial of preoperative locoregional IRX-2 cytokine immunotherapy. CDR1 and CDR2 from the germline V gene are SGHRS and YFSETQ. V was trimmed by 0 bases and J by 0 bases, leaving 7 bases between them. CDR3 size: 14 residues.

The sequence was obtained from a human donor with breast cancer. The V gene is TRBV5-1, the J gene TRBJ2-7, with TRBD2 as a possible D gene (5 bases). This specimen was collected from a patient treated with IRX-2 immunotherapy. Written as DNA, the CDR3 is TGCGCCAGCAGCTTGGGAGGGAGCTCCTACGAGCAGTACTTC. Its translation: CASSLGGSSYEQYF.